The 24 T cell receptor beta chains below come from one sample, sequenced in a study of blood T cell repertoires in COVID-19. TCRdb's table, derived via immunoSEQ multiplex PCR, lists solely in-frame clones and lacks some. The sample lists nearly 55,000 clones, around 83% occurring once. The sequenced material came from peripheral blood. These receptors originate from a man aged 70-80 years with active COVID-19.

CDR3 bases: TGTGCCAGCAGCTTAGTTCCGGGTGCTAACTATGGCTACACCTTC. It is translated as CASSLVPGANYGYTF. The J gene is TRBJ1-2, the V gene TRBV7-8, with D unresolved. Germline CDR1 and CDR2: SGHVS and FQNEAQ. Trimming shortened V by 1 base and J by 0 bases, and 9 bases separated the two germline ends. The length of the CDR3 is 15 residues.

J is TRBJ1-5 and V is TRBV30; 8 positions match TRBD1. The CDR3 length is 15 residues. V gave up 0 bases and J gave up 7 bases; unmatched junction bases: 8. Germline V CDR1 and CDR2: GTSNPN, SVGIG (reference sequence). The CDR3 nucleotides are TGTGCCTGGAGTGTACCCGGACAGGGAGGGCAGCCCCAGCATTTT. Translating it yields CAWSVPGQGGQPQHF.

The rearrangement uses TRBV2 and TRBJ2-3; no clear D gene. The V end lost 1 base, the J end lost 5 bases, and 16 bases lay between the germline ends. The CDR3 covers 16 residues. The V gene's germline CDR1 is SNHLY and CDR2 FYNNEI. Here the CDR3 reads CASSEGQVRLGDTQYF. The CDR3 DNA sequence: TGTGCCAGCAGTGAAGGGCAGGTGCGATTAGGAGATACGCAGTATTTT.

This sequence joins TRBV19 and TRBJ2-3, with TRBD2 matching over 9 bases. The junction had 4 bases not matched to a gene; V was cut back by 5 bases and J by 4 bases. The CDR3 has 14 amino acids. Germline-derived CDR1 and CDR2 are LNHDA and SQIVND (reference sequence). For the CDR3, the DNA is TGTGCCAGTAGTGCTAGCGGGGTCCCAGATACGCAGTATTTT. Protein: CASSASGVPDTQYF.

Comment on this clone: The junction differs from germline at one of its ends, possibly a read error. This rearrangement joins TRBV29-1 to TRBJ2-5; 14 nucleotides agree with TRBD2. CDR3 size: 15 residues. The germline V gene has CDR1 SQVTM and CDR2 ANQGSEA. The CDR3 sequence is CRVEGATSGGGTQYF. Written as DNA, the CDR3 is TGCCGCGTTGAAGGGGCGACTAGCGGGGGGGGGACCCAGTACTTC.

CDR3 DNA sequence: TGCGCCAGCAGCCTTATCCGTGGACAGCAAGAGACCCAGTACTTC. Its protein is CASSLIRGQQETQYF. The chain couples TRBV5-1 to TRBJ2-5; D may be TRBD1 (6 bases). The germline V and J ends were trimmed by 4 bases and 2 bases, with 15 bases remaining between them. From germline, CDR1 is SGHRS and CDR2 YFSETQ. There are 15 residues in the CDR3.

The J gene is TRBJ2-7, the V gene TRBV5-5, with D uncertain. The CDR3 covers 13 residues. Trimming took 6 bases from V and 2 from J, leaving 12 bases between them. Germline CDR1 is SGHKS and CDR2 is YYEKEE (reference sequence). In DNA form, the CDR3 reads TGTGCCAGCACCGCCGGTCAGGCCTACGAGCAGTACTTC. Protein sequence: CASTAGQAYEQYF. Full variable domain (rest looked up from reference TRBV5-5 and TRBJ2-7): DAGVTQSPTHLIKTRGQQVTLRCSPISGHKSVSWYQQVLGQGPQFIFQYYEKEERGRGNFPDRFSARQFPNYSSELNVNALLLGDSALYLCASTAGQAYEQYFGPGTRLTVT.

The chain uses TRBV27 and TRBJ1-1, with TRBD1 as a possible D gene (6 bases). This CDR3 is 14 amino acids long. V was cut by 6 bases and J by 2 bases, with 13 bases left in between. Germline V CDR1 and CDR2: MNHEY, SMNVEV (reference sequence). The CDR3: CASSSRDTNTEAFF. The CDR3 DNA is TGTGCCAGCAGCAGCCGGGACACCAACACTGAAGCTTTCTTT.

J is TRBJ2-3 and V is TRBV24-1; TRBD2 matches 14 bases. The CDR3 has 17 amino acids. The V gene end was trimmed by 7 bases and the J gene end by 4 bases; junction bases not matched to a gene: 9. Germline V gene sequence: CDR1 KGHDR, CDR2 SFDVKD. DNA of the CDR3: TGTGCCACCAGCGATAACGGACTAGCGGGGGGCGCAGATACGCAGTATTTT. Translation: CATSDNGLAGGADTQYF.

The chain links TRBV4-2 to TRBJ2-1, with D maybe TRBD2 (5 bases). Trimming shortened V by 0 bases and J by 7 bases, and 13 bases separated the two germline ends. CDR1 and CDR2 (germline): LGHNA, YNFKEQ. The CDR3 totals 15 residues. CDR3 bases: TGTGCCAGCAGCCAAGAGGGTGGACTTGGGAATGAGCAGTTCTTC. The encoded protein is CASSQEGGLGNEQFF.

The chain links TRBV9 to TRBJ1-4; D is possibly TRBD1 (5 bases). The V and J ends lost 3 bases and 7 bases respectively, with 16 bases between them. CDR1 is SGDLS and CDR2 is YYNGEE in the germline V gene. The CDR3 covers 15 residues. CDR3 region: CASSAPGRLGEKLFF. The CDR3 nucleotides read TGTGCCAGCAGCGCACCAGGGAGGCTTGGTGAAAAACTGTTTTTT.

This clone was seen only once. This chain joins TRBV29-1 and TRBJ1-3; possible D gene TRBD1, 5 bases. The CDR3 sequence is 14 residues long. The germline V and J ends were trimmed by 4 bases and 0 bases, with 10 bases remaining between them. From germline, CDR1 is SQVTM and CDR2 ANQGSEA. The CDR3 spells CSVAGLSSGNTIYF. The DNA for the CDR3 is TGCAGCGTTGCAGGGCTTAGCTCTGGAAACACCATATATTTT.

The rearrangement links TRBV14 to TRBJ2-7, with D possibly being TRBD1 (6 bases). Trimming cost V 2 bases and J 3 bases, with 23 bases left between them. Germline loops: CDR1 SGHDN, CDR2 FVKESK. This CDR3 spans 18 amino acids. In DNA form, the CDR3 reads TGTGCCAGCAGCCAACACCCCTCGGGCTTGACAGGAGGCTACGAGCAGTACTTC. Amino acid sequence: CASSQHPSGLTGGYEQYF.

The chain links TRBV12-3 or TRBV12-4 to TRBJ1-2; a possible D gene is TRBD1 (6 bases). The CDR3 covers 13 residues. Trimming took 7 bases from V and 2 from J, leaving 11 bases between them. CDR3 sequence reads: CASTRGGNYGYTF. DNA of the CDR3: TGTGCCAGCACCAGGGGAGGGAACTATGGCTACACCTTC.

This clone was seen a handful of times. The rearrangement joins TRBV25-1 to TRBJ2-7, with 9 bases identical to TRBD1. The length of the CDR3 is 15 residues. V lost 4 bases, J lost 7 bases, and 11 bases stayed unmatched. Germline V gene data show CDR1 as MGHDK and CDR2 as SYGVNS. CDR3 residues: CASSVSGTGLVEQYF. Written as DNA, the CDR3 is TGTGCCAGCAGTGTCTCCGGGACAGGGCTGGTGGAGCAGTACTTC.

The rearrangement joins TRBV4-1 to TRBJ1-2; 10 bases map to TRBD1. Germline V lookup: CDR1 MGHRA, CDR2 YSYEKL. Trimming removed 0 bases from V and 5 bases from J; junction bases left unmatched: 6. The length of the CDR3 is 16 residues. CDR3 bases: TGCGCCAGCAGCCAAGAAGGGACAGGGGCTGTATATGGCTACACCTTC. It is translated as CASSQEGTGAVYGYTF.

Here the CDR3 reads CATQRPAADTQYF. DNA of the CDR3: TGTGCCACTCAGCGACCCGCGGCAGATACGCAGTATTTT. The chain has TRBV6-6 and TRBJ2-3; D remains unclear. Germline V gene sequence: CDR1 MNHNY, CDR2 SVGAGI (reference sequence). Trimming removed 10 bases at V and 4 bases at J, with 15 bases between. There are 13 residues in the CDR3.

The chain couples TRBV7-9 to TRBJ2-7; no firm D call. Per the germline V gene, CDR1 is SEHNR and CDR2 is FQNEAQ (reference sequence). V lost 5 bases and J lost 5, with 7 bases in between. This CDR3 spans 11 amino acids. CDR3 sequence: CASSQFNEQYF. CDR3 nucleotides: TGTGCCAGCAGCCAGTTTAACGAGCAGTACTTC. Variable domain in full (rest from reference TRBV7-9 and TRBJ2-7): DTGVSQNPRHKITKRGQNVTFRCDPISEHNRLYWYRQTLGQGPEFLTYFQNEAQLEKSRLLSDRFSAERPKGSFSTLEIQRTEQGDSAMYLCASSQFNEQYFGPGTRLTVT.

This chain links TRBV4-3 with TRBJ2-5; maybe TRBD2 (5 bases). The CDR3 spans 15 residues. The V end was cut by 1 base, the J end by 4 bases, with 13 bases between. The germline CDR1 and CDR2 sequences are LGHNA and YSLEER. The DNA of the CDR3 is TGCGCCAGCAGCCAAGGGAGAGGGTACCGAGAGACCCAGTACTTC. It is translated as CASSQGRGYRETQYF.

The chain recombines TRBV7-2 with TRBJ1-2; D possibly corresponds to TRBD1 (5 bases). The CDR3 has 15 residues. The germline gives CDR1 SGHTA, CDR2 FQGNSA. Trimming took off 1 base at V and 1 base at J, with 10 bases between the two ends. The CDR3 loop is CASSLVGQVNYGYTF. For the CDR3, the DNA is TGTGCCAGCAGCTTAGTGGGGCAGGTTAACTATGGCTACACCTTC.

This clone appeared once. The chain employs TRBV11-2 and TRBJ1-2; possibly TRBD1 for D (5 bases). Trimming stripped 2 bases from V and 1 base from J, with 14 bases between. CDR1 SGHAT and CDR2 FQNNGV come from the germline V gene. The CDR3 has 16 residues. The CDR3 loop is CASSLRPGGDNYGYTF. CDR3 bases: TGTGCCAGCAGCTTACGGCCTGGGGGGGATAACTATGGCTACACCTTC. The whole variable domain, filled in from reference TRBV11-2 and TRBJ1-2, reads EAGVAQSPRYKIIEKRQSVAFWCNPISGHATLYWYQQILGQGPKLLIQFQNNGVVDDSQLPKDRFSAERLKGVDSTLKIQPAKLEDSAVYLCASSLRPGGDNYGYTFGSGTRLTVV.

The rearrangement joins TRBV25-1 to TRBJ1-4; possibly TRBD1 for D (5 bases). V shed 1 base and J shed 6 bases, with 9 bases lying between them. The germline CDR1 and CDR2 sequences are MGHDK and SYGVNS. This CDR3 has 14 amino acids. CDR3 bases: TGTGCCAGCAGTGAATTCAGGGTGGATGAAAAACTGTTTTTT. Protein product: CASSEFRVDEKLFF. The full variable domain, its missing parts supplied by reference TRBV25-1 and TRBJ1-4, is EADIYQTPRYLVIGTGKKITLECSQTMGHDKMYWYQQDPGMELHLIHYSYGVNSTEKGDLSSESTVSRIRTEHFPLTLESARPSHTSQYLCASSEFRVDEKLFFGSGTQLSVL.

This chain connects TRBV7-2 to TRBJ1-2; D gene ambiguous. Germline V gives CDR1 SGHTA, CDR2 FQGNSA. V was shortened by 5 bases and J by 3 bases, with 25 bases between the two germline ends. This CDR3 has 18 residues. CDR3 bases: TGTGCCAGCAGCCCCCCTGAGGGCGCAATGTTTTATCACTATGGCTACACCTTC. It translates to CASSPPEGAMFYHYGYTF.

Notes on this clone: This may be a read error, as it is one base from a much larger clone. The chain links TRBV5-8 to TRBJ2-2; possible D gene TRBD2, 6 bases. Germline loops: CDR1 SGHTS, CDR2 YDEGEE. This CDR3 contains 14 residues. The ends were cut back, 4 bases at V and 1 base at J, with 8 bases in the middle. The CDR3 region has the DNA TGTGCCAGCAGCCGGGACTTGAACACCGGGGAGCTGTTTTTT. This codes for CASSRDLNTGELFF. The full variable domain, with the rest looked up from reference TRBV5-8 and TRBJ2-2, is EAGVTQSPTHLIKTRGQQATLRCSPISGHTSVYWYQQALGLGLQFLLWYDEGEERNRGNFPPRFSGRQFPNYSSELNVNALELEDSALYLCASSRDLNTGELFFGEGSRLTVL.